What follows are 5 T cell receptor beta chains derived from one specimen sequenced in a study of T cell responses to AZD1222 COVID-19 vaccine. The method was immunoSEQ multiplex PCR; TCRdb's version includes in-frame clones alone and lacks a portion of them. Here the sample spans 40,000 to 55,000 clones, around 90% being singletons. The material sequenced was peripheral blood, taken 28 days after the second AZD1222 dose. The receptors here all came from an adult who received the AZD1222 COVID-19 vaccine.

The chain has TRBV19 and TRBJ2-1; 8 bases map to TRBD1. Germline values: CDR1 LNHDA, CDR2 SQIVND (reference sequence). This CDR3 is 15 amino acids long. V gave up 6 bases and J gave up 6 bases; unmatched junction bases: 10. As DNA, the CDR3 is TGTGCCAGTAGAGTGACAGGGGCACTCACCAATGAGCAGTTCTTC. This codes for CASRVTGALTNEQFF. The full variable domain, with the rest looked up from reference TRBV19 and TRBJ2-1, is DGGITQSPKYLFRKEGQNVTLSCEQNLNHDAMYWYRQDPGQGLRLIYYSQIVNDFQKGDIAEGYSVSREKKESFPLTVTSAQKNPTAFYLCASRVTGALTNEQFFGPGTRLTVL.

The chain recombines TRBV28 with TRBJ1-2; TRBD1 matches at 8 bases. The V gene's germline CDR1 is MDHEN and CDR2 SYDVKM. The CDR3 extends over 17 amino acids. V was clipped by 3 bases and J by 6 bases; unmatched bases: 15. The CDR3 spells CASSFLGKAGGADGYTF. The DNA of the CDR3 is TGTGCCAGCAGTTTCCTCGGAAAGGCAGGGGGCGCTGATGGCTACACCTTC.

This chain joins TRBV7-2 and TRBJ1-3; no clear D gene. This CDR3 has 14 residues. Trimming stripped 5 bases from V and 6 bases from J, with 14 bases between. The germline V gene encodes CDR1 SGHTA and CDR2 FQGNSA. DNA for the CDR3: TGTGCCAGCAGCAAGGCGGGCGCCGTAAACACCATATATTTT. Protein sequence: CASSKAGAVNTIYF. Full variable domain (missing parts from reference TRBV7-2 and TRBJ1-3): GAGVSQSPSNKVTEKGKDVELRCDPISGHTALYWYRQSLGQGLEFLIYFQGNSAPDKSGLPSDRFSAERTGGSVSTLTIQRTQQEDSAVYLCASSKAGAVNTIYFGEGSWLTVV.

The rearrangement links TRBV9 to TRBJ2-5; D may be TRBD2 (5 bases). Trimming left V 0 bases short and J 2 bases short, with 8 bases between. Germline CDR1 and CDR2: SGDLS and YYNGEE. This CDR3 is built from 14 residues. This CDR3 is CASSVGQRQETQYF. CDR3 DNA: TGTGCCAGCAGCGTAGGCCAGCGGCAAGAGACCCAGTACTTC.

The chain links TRBV10-2 to TRBJ2-3; D gene uncertain. The CDR3 sequence is 12 residues long. Trimming removed 6 bases from V and 6 bases from J, with 10 bases in between. Germline V gene lookup returns CDR1 WSHSY and CDR2 SAAADI. CDR3 sequence reads: CASRLYQDTQYF. The CDR3 region has the DNA TGCGCCAGCAGGCTATATCAGGATACGCAGTATTTT.